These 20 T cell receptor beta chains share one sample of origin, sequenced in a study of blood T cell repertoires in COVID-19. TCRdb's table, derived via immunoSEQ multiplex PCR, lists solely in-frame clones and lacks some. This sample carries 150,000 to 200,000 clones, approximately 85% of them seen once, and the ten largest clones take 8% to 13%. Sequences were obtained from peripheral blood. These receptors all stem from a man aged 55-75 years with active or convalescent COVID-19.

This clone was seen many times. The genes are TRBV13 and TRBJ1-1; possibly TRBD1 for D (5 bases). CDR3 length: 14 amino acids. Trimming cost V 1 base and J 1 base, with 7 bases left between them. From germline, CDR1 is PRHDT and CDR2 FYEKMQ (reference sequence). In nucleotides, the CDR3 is TGTGCCAGCAGCTTAGTGGGGGGGAACACTGAAGCTTTCTTT. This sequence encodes CASSLVGGNTEAFF.

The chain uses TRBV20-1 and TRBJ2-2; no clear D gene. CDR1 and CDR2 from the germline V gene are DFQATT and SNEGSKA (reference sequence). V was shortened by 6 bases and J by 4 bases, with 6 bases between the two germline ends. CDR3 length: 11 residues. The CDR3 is CSAPLTGELFF. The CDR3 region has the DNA TGCAGTGCCCCCCTCACCGGGGAGCTGTTTTTT.

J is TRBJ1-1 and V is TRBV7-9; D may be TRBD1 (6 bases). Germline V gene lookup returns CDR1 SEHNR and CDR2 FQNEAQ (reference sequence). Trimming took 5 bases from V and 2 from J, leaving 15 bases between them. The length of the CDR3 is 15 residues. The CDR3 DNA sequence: TGTGCCAGCAGCACAGGTCAGGGGCTTAACACTGAAGCTTTCTTT. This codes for CASSTGQGLNTEAFF.

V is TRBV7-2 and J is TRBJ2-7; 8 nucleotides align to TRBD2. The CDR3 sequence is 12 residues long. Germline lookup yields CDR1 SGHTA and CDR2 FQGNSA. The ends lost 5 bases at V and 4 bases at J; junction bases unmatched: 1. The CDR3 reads CASSREGYEQYF. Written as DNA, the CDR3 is TGTGCCAGCAGCCGGGAGGGATACGAGCAGTACTTC.

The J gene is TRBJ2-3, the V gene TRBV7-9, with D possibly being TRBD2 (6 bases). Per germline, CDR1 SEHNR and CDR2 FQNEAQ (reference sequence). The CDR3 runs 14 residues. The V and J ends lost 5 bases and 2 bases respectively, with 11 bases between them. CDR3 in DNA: TGTGCCAGCAGCCTCTGGACTACCACAGATACGCAGTATTTT. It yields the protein CASSLWTTTDTQYF.

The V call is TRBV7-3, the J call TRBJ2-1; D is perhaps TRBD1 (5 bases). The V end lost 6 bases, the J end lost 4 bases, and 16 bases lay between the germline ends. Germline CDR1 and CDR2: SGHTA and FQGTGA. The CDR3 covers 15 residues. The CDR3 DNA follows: TGTGCCAGCAGTGAAAGGGGTCAAAATTACAATGAGCAGTTCTTC. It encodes CASSERGQNYNEQFF.

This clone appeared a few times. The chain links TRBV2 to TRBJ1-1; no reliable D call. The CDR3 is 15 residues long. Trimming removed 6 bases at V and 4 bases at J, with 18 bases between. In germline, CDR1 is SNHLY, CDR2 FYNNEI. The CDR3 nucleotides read TGTGCCAGCAGGGTGTCGAGAGGTGACGGCACTGAAGCTTTCTTT. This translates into CASRVSRGDGTEAFF.

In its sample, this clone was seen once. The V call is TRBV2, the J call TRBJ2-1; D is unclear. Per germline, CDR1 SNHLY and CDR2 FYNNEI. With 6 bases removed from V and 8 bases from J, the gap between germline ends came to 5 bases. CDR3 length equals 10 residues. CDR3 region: CASRAYEQFF. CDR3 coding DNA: TGTGCCAGCAGGGCCTATGAGCAGTTCTTC.

CDR3 DNA sequence: TGTGCCACCAGCACGAGACTAGCGGGGTCCTACAATGAGCAGTTCTTC. Encoded protein: CATSTRLAGSYNEQFF. This chain joins TRBV15 and TRBJ2-1, with TRBD2 matching 11 bases. This CDR3 is 16 amino acids long. V shed 4 bases and J 1 base; nucleotides not matched to a gene: 3. CDR1 and CDR2 (germline): LNHNV, YYDKDF (reference sequence).

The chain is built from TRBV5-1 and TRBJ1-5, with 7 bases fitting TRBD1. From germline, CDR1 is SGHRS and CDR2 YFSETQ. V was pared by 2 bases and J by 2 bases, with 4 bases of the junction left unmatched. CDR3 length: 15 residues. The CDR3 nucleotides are TGCGCCAGCAGCTTACAGGGGTTAGGCAATCAGCCCCAGCATTTT. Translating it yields CASSLQGLGNQPQHF.

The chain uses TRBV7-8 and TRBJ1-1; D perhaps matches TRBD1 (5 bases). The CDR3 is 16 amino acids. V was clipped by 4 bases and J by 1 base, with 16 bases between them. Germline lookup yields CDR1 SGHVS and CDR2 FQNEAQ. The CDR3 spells CASSSPYGGANTEAFF. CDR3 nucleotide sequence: TGTGCCAGCAGCTCCCCTTACGGAGGGGCGAACACTGAAGCTTTCTTT.

The CDR3 bases are TGTGCCAGCAGAGGCCTAGCCCATGAGCAGTTCTTC. Encoded protein: CASRGLAHEQFF. The J gene is TRBJ2-1, the V gene TRBV2; maybe TRBD2 (5 bases). The CDR3 sequence is 12 residues long. Deletions cut 6 bases from V and 8 bases from J, with 11 bases between. Germline CDR1 SNHLY, CDR2 FYNNEI.

Here the CDR3 reads CASSEMAGSNYGYTF. The CDR3 bases are TGTGCCAGCAGTGAAATGGCAGGTTCTAACTATGGCTACACCTTC. The V and J genes are TRBV6-1 and TRBJ1-2; the D is unclear. V gave up 2 bases and J gave up 0 bases, with 10 bases separating them. Germline lookup yields CDR1 MNHNS and CDR2 SASEGT. This CDR3 comprises 15 residues.

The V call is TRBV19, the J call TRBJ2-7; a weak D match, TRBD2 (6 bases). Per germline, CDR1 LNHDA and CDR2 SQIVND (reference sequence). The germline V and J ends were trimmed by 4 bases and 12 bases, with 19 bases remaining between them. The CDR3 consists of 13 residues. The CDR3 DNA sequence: TGTGCCAGTAGTAGCCCTCGGACGGGAGTTCTGTACTTC. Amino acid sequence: CASSSPRTGVLYF. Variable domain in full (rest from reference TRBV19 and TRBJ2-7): DGGITQSPKYLFRKEGQNVTLSCEQNLNHDAMYWYRQDPGQGLRLIYYSQIVNDFQKGDIAEGYSVSREKKESFPLTVTSAQKNPTAFYLCASSSPRTGVLYFGPGTRLTVT.

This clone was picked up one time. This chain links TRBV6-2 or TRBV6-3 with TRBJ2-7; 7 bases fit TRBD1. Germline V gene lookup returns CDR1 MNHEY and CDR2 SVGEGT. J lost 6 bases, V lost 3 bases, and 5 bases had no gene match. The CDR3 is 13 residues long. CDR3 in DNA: TGTGCCAGCAGTTATGTATCAGGGGGCGAGCAGTACTTC. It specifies CASSYVSGGEQYF.

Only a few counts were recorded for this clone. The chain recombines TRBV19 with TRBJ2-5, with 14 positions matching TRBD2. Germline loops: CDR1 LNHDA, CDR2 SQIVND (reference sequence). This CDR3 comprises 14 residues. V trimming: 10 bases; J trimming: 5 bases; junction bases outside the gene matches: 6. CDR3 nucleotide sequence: TGTGCCACCGGGGGACTAGCGGGAGTGGAGACCCAGTACTTC. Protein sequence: CATGGLAGVETQYF. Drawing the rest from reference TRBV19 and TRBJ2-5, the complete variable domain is DGGITQSPKYLFRKEGQNVTLSCEQNLNHDAMYWYRQDPGQGLRLIYYSQIVNDFQKGDIAEGYSVSREKKESFPLTVTSAQKNPTAFYLCATGGLAGVETQYFGPGTRLLVL.

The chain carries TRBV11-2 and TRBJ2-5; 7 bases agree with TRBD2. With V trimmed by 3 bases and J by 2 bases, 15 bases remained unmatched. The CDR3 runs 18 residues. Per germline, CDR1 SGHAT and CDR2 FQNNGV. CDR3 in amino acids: CASSFGRGGGPGQETQYF. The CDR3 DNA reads TGTGCCAGCAGCTTCGGTCGTGGGGGGGGTCCGGGGCAAGAGACCCAGTACTTC.

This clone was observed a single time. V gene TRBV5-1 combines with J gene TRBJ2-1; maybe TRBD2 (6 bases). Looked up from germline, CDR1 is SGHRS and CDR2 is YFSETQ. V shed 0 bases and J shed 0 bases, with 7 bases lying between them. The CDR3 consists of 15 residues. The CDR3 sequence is CASSLARGSYNEQFF. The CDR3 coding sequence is TGCGCCAGCAGCTTGGCGCGGGGCTCCTACAATGAGCAGTTCTTC.

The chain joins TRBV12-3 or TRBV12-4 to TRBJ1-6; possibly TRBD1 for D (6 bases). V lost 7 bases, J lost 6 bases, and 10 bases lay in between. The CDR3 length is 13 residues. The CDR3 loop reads CASTKDSNSPLHF. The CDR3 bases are TGTGCCAGCACCAAGGACAGTAATTCACCCCTCCACTTT.

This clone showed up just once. CDR3 loop: CASSQGTVYGYTF. The CDR3 bases are TGTGCCAGCAGCCAGGGGACAGTCTATGGCTACACCTTC. J is TRBJ1-2 and V is TRBV5-6, with 7 bases lining up with TRBD1. Germline lookup yields CDR1 SGHDT and CDR2 YYEEEE. J gave up 4 bases and V 4 bases, and 4 bases lay outside the gene matches. The CDR3 runs 13 residues.